These T cell receptor beta chains were read from a single sample in a study of cytotoxic CD8 clonotypes in ibrutinib-treated CLL. Only in-frame clones appear in the TCRdb table, and some are missing; sequencing was by immunoSEQ multiplex PCR. The sample consists of 190,000 or so clones, about 72% of them appearing once. Sequences were derived from PBMCs, sampled after 24 months of ibrutinib treatment. All receptors come from a human donor with chronic lymphocytic leukemia. CDR3s include the opening cysteine and the closing phenylalanine or tryptophan. The order of the fields is V gene, D gene, J gene, CDR3 protein. D genes are given only for firm matches.

v_gene: TRBV28
d_gene: -
j_gene: TRBJ1-5
CDR3aa: CASSLAGASKNQPQHF

v_gene: TRBV19
d_gene: -
j_gene: TRBJ1-2
CDR3aa: CASRGDIPTGRDYGYTF

v_gene: TRBV14
d_gene: TRBD1
j_gene: TRBJ1-1
CDR3aa: CASSQSALRQGVNTEAFF

v_gene: TRBV5-1
d_gene: TRBD2
j_gene: TRBJ2-5
CDR3aa: CASSLQGLAGGPDRQETQYF

v_gene: TRBV5-1
d_gene: -
j_gene: TRBJ2-5
CDR3aa: CASSLESYGAETQYF

v_gene: TRBV9
d_gene: TRBD1
j_gene: TRBJ1-2
CDR3aa: CASSVETGDNYGYTF

v_gene: TRBV28
d_gene: TRBD2
j_gene: TRBJ2-7
CDR3aa: CASSGAGSLSEQYF

v_gene: TRBV6-1
d_gene: TRBD2
j_gene: TRBJ2-7
CDR3aa: CASSLREVYEQYF

v_gene: TRBV4-2
d_gene: -
j_gene: TRBJ2-5
CDR3aa: CASSQPDESQETQYF

v_gene: TRBV29-1
d_gene: TRBD1
j_gene: TRBJ2-2
CDR3aa: CSGGTGTGELFF

v_gene: TRBV11-2
d_gene: -
j_gene: TRBJ2-3
CDR3aa: CASSLKRTYSFTDTQYF

v_gene: TRBV11-2
d_gene: TRBD2
j_gene: TRBJ2-7
CDR3aa: CASSPPGLAGIYEQYF

v_gene: TRBV9
d_gene: -
j_gene: TRBJ1-1
CDR3aa: CASQPQGNTEAFF

v_gene: TRBV30
d_gene: TRBD1
j_gene: TRBJ2-7
CDR3aa: CAWNRGQNEQYF

v_gene: TRBV7-6
d_gene: TRBD2
j_gene: TRBJ2-1
CDR3aa: CASSLRTSGSYNEQFF

v_gene: TRBV4-2
d_gene: -
j_gene: TRBJ2-4
CDR3aa: CASSQDSDFQYF

v_gene: TRBV25-1
d_gene: -
j_gene: TRBJ2-7
CDR3aa: CASVGAPWGEQYF

v_gene: TRBV6-6
d_gene: TRBD1
j_gene: TRBJ1-2
CDR3aa: CASSRRQGAYGYTF

v_gene: TRBV27
d_gene: -
j_gene: TRBJ2-7
CDR3aa: CASSYAGPYEQYF

v_gene: TRBV5-6
d_gene: TRBD2
j_gene: TRBJ2-1
CDR3aa: CASSPGLAQYNEQFF

v_gene: TRBV4-2
d_gene: -
j_gene: TRBJ2-7
CDR3aa: CASSQAGREQYF

v_gene: TRBV28
d_gene: TRBD2
j_gene: TRBJ2-7
CDR3aa: CASSTPLAGASSEQYF

v_gene: TRBV10-3
d_gene: TRBD1
j_gene: TRBJ1-1
CDR3aa: CAIRGGQGYTEAFF

v_gene: TRBV30
d_gene: -
j_gene: TRBJ2-6
CDR3aa: CAWSRPWETGANVLTF

v_gene: TRBV15
d_gene: TRBD1
j_gene: TRBJ2-7
CDR3aa: CATSRVGQGLREQYF

v_gene: TRBV9
d_gene: -
j_gene: TRBJ2-2
CDR3aa: CASSARNFRAGELFF

v_gene: TRBV29-1
d_gene: -
j_gene: TRBJ1-5
CDR3aa: CSVGTVWGPQHF

v_gene: TRBV19
d_gene: -
j_gene: TRBJ1-1
CDR3aa: CASSVDYAEAFF

v_gene: TRBV27
d_gene: TRBD2
j_gene: TRBJ2-7
CDR3aa: CASSPEREGLYEQYF

v_gene: TRBV27
d_gene: TRBD2
j_gene: TRBJ2-5
CDR3aa: CASRDLAGVKTQYF

v_gene: TRBV13
d_gene: TRBD2
j_gene: TRBJ2-1
CDR3aa: CASSPRTSYNEQFF

v_gene: TRBV19
d_gene: TRBD2
j_gene: TRBJ2-7
CDR3aa: CASSFSGEYEQYF

v_gene: TRBV11-2
d_gene: -
j_gene: TRBJ1-2
CDR3aa: CASSLAGADGYTF

v_gene: TRBV7-2
d_gene: -
j_gene: TRBJ2-4
CDR3aa: CASSPPAPGVFAKNIQYF

v_gene: TRBV5-1
d_gene: -
j_gene: TRBJ1-2
CDR3aa: CASSLTGDHYGYTF

v_gene: TRBV7-9
d_gene: TRBD2
j_gene: TRBJ2-1
CDR3aa: CASSPTGTSGRWAYNEQFF

v_gene: TRBV7-3
d_gene: -
j_gene: TRBJ2-1
CDR3aa: CASGAANEQFF

v_gene: TRBV19
d_gene: -
j_gene: TRBJ2-1
CDR3aa: CASSTGRTYNEQFF

v_gene: TRBV5-1
d_gene: -
j_gene: TRBJ2-7
CDR3aa: CASSLGPIPSQQYF

v_gene: TRBV7-6
d_gene: TRBD1
j_gene: TRBJ2-5
CDR3aa: CASSLAQGVAETQYF

v_gene: TRBV15
d_gene: TRBD2
j_gene: TRBJ2-7
CDR3aa: CATSRGREPYEQYF

v_gene: TRBV5-4
d_gene: TRBD2
j_gene: TRBJ2-7
CDR3aa: CASSFDASGSYEQYF

v_gene: TRBV19
d_gene: -
j_gene: TRBJ2-7
CDR3aa: CASSTRHPAYEQYF